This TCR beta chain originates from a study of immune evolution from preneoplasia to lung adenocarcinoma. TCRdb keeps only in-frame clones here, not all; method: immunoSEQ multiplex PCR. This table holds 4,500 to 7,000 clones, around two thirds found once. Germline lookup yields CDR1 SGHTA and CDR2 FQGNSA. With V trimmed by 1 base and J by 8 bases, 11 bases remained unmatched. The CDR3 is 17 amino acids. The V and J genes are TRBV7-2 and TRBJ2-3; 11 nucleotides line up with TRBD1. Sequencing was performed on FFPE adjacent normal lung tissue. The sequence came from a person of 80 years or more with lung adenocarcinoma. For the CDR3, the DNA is TGTGCCAGCAGCTTAGGGGGGGGGACAGGGGGACCCGGTACGCAGTATTTT. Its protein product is CASSLGGGTGGPGTQYF.